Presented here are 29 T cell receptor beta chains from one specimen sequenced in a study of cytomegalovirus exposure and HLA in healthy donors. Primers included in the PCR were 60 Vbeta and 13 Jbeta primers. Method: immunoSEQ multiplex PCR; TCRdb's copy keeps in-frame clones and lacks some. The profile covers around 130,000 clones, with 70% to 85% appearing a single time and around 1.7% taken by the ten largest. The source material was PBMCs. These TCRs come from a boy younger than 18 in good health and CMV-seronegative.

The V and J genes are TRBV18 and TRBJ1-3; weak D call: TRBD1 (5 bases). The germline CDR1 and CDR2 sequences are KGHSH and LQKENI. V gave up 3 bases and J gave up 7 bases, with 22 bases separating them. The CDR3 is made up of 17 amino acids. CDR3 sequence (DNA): TGTGCCAGCTCACCGAAATCCGGGACTCTGAGCGTGAACACCATATATTTT. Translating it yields CASSPKSGTLSVNTIYF.

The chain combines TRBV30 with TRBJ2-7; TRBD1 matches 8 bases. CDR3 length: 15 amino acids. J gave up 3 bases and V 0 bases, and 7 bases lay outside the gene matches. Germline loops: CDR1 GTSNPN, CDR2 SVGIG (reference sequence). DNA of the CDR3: TGTGCCTGGAGTGTACCCGGGACAGGTCACTACGAGCAGTACTTC. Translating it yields CAWSVPGTGHYEQYF.

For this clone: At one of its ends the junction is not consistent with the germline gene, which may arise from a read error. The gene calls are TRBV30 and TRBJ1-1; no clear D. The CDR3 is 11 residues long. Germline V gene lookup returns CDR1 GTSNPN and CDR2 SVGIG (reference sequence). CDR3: CAWRTTTAAFF. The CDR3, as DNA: TGTGCCTGGAGGACCACGACTGCAGCTTTCTTT.

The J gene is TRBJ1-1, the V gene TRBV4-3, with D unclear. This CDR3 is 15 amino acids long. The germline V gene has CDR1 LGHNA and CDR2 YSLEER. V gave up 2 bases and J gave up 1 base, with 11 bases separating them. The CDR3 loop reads CASSQSTASNTEAFF. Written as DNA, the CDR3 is TGCGCCAGCAGCCAAAGTACAGCTTCGAACACTGAAGCTTTCTTT.

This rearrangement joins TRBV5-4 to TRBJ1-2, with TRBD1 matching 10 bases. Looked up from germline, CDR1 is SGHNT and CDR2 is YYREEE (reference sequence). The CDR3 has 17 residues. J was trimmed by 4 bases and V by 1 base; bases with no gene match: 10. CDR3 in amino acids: CASSLRDRGTLSYGYTF. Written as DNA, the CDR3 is TGTGCCAGCAGCTTGCGGGACAGGGGAACTTTAAGCTATGGCTACACCTTC.

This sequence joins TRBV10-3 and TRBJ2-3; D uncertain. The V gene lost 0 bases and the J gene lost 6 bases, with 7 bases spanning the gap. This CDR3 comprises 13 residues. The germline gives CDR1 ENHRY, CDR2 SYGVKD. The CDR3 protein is CAISESTRDTQYF. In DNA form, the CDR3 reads TGTGCCATCAGTGAGTCGACTCGGGATACGCAGTATTTT.

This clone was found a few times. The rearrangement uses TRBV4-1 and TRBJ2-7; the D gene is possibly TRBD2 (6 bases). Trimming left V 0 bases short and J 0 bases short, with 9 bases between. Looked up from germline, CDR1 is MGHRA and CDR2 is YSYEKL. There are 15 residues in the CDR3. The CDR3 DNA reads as TGCGCCAGCAGCCAAGAAGTAGCGGACTCCTACGAGCAGTACTTC. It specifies CASSQEVADSYEQYF.

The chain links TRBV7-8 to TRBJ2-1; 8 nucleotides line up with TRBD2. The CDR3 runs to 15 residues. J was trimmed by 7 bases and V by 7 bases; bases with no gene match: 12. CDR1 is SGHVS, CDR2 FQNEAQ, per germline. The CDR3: CASNSPGGGRNEQFF. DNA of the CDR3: TGTGCCAGCAACTCGCCGGGGGGGGGACGGAATGAGCAGTTCTTC.

CDR3 protein: CASSQTTSSGANVLTF. For the CDR3, the DNA is TGCGCCAGCAGCCAAACAACGTCCTCTGGGGCCAACGTCCTGACTTTC. The chain joins TRBV4-3 to TRBJ2-6; unclear D gene. In germline, CDR1 is LGHNA, CDR2 YSLEER. Trimming cost V 2 bases and J 0 bases, with 8 bases left between them. The CDR3 has 16 amino acids.

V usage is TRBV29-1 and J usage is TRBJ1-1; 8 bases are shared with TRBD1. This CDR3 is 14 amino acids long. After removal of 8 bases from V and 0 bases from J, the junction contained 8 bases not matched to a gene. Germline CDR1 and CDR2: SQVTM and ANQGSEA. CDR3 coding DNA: TGCAGCACAACCGGACAGGGCATGAACACTGAAGCTTTCTTT. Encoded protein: CSTTGQGMNTEAFF.

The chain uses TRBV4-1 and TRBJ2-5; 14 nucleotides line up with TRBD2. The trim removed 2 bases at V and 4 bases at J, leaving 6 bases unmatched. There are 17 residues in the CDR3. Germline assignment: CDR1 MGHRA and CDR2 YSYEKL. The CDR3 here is CASSQPTSGGVRETQYF. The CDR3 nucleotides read TGCGCCAGCAGCCAACCGACTAGCGGGGGGGTACGAGAGACCCAGTACTTC.

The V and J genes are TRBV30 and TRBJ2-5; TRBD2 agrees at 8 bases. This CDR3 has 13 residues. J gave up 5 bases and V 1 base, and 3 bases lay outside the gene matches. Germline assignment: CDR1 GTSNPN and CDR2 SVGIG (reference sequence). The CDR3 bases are TGTGCCTGGAGTGGGTCGGGAGGGGAGACCCAGTACTTC. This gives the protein CAWSGSGGETQYF.

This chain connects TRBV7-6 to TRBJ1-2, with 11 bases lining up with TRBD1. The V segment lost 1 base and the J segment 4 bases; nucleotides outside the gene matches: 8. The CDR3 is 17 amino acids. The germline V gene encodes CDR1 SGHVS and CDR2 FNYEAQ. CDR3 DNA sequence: TGTGCCAGCAGCTTAGACCTCACCGGGACAGGGGGCTATGGCTACACCTTC. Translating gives CASSLDLTGTGGYGYTF.

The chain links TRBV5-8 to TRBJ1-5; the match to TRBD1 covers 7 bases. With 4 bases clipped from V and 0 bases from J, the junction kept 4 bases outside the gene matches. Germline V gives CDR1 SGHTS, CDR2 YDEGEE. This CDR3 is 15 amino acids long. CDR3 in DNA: TGTGCCAGCAGCGGGGGACAGCTTAGCAATCAGCCCCAGCATTTT. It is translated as CASSGGQLSNQPQHF.

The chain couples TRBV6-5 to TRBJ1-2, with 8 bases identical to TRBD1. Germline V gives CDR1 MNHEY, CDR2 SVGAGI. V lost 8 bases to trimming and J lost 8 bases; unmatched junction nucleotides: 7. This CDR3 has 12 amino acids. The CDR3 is CASGQGASGYTF. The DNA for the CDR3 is TGTGCCAGCGGTCAGGGGGCGAGCGGCTACACCTTC.

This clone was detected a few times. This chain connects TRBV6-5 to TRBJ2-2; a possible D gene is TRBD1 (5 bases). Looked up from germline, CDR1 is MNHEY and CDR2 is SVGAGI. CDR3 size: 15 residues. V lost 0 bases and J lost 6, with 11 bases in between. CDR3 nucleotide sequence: TGTGCCAGCAGTTACTCGAAAATAGGGGCCGGGGAGCTGTTTTTT. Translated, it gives CASSYSKIGAGELFF.

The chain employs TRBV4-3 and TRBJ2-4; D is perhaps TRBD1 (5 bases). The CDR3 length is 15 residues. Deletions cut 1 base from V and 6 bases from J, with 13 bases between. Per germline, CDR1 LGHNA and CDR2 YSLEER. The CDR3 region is CASSQAPRVANIQYF. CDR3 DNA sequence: TGCGCCAGCAGCCAAGCCCCCAGGGTCGCAAACATTCAGTACTTC.

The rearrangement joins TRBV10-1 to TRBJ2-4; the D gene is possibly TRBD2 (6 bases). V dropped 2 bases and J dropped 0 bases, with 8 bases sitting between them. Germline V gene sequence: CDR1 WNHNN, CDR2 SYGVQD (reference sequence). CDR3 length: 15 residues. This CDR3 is CASSEGRLAKNIQYF. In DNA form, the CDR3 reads TGCGCCAGCAGTGAGGGGAGGCTAGCCAAAAACATTCAGTACTTC.

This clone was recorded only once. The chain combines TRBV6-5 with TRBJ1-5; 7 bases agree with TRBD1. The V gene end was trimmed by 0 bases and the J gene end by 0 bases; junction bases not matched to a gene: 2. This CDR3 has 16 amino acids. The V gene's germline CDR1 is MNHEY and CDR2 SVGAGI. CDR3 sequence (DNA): TGTGCCAGCAGTTACTCCCGGGACAGTAGCAATCAGCCCCAGCATTTT. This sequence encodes CASSYSRDSSNQPQHF.

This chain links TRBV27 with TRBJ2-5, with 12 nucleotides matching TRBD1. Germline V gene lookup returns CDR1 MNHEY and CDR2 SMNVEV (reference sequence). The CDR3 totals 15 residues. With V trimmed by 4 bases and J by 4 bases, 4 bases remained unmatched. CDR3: CASSSRDRGRETQYF. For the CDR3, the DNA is TGTGCCAGCAGTTCCCGGGACAGGGGGCGAGAGACCCAGTACTTC.

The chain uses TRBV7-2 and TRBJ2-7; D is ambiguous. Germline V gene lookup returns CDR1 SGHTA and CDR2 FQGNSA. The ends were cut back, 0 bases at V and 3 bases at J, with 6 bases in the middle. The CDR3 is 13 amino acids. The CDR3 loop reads CASSLAINYEQYF. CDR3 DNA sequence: TGTGCCAGCAGCTTAGCTATAAACTACGAGCAGTACTTC.

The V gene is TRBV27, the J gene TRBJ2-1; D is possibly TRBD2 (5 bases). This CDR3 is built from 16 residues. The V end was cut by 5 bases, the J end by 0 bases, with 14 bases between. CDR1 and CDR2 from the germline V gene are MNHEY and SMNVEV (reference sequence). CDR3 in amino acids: CASSRLTRSSYNEQFF. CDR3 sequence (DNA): TGTGCCAGCAGTCGACTAACTAGAAGCTCCTACAATGAGCAGTTCTTC.

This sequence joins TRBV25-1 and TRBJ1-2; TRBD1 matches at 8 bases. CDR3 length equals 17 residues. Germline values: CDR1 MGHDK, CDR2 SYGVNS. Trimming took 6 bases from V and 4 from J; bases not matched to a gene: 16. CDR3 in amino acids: CASSGGTGSHYIYGYTF. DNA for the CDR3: TGTGCCAGCAGCGGAGGGACAGGTTCTCATTATATCTATGGCTACACCTTC.

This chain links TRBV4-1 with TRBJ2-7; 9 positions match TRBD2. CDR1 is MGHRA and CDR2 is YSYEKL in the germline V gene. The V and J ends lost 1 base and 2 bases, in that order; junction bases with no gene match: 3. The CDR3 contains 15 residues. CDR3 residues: CASSQVSSGTYEQYF. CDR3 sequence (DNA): TGCGCCAGCAGCCAAGTGTCTAGCGGGACCTACGAGCAGTACTTC.

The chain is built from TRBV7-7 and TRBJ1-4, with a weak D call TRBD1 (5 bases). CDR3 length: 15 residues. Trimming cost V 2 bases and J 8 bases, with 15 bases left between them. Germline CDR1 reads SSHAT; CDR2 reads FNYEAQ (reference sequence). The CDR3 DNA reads TGTGCCAGCAGCTTAACCGGGACTAAGGGGGAAAAACTGTTTTTT. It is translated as CASSLTGTKGEKLFF. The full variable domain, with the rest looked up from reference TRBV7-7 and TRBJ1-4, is GAGVSQSPRYKVTKRGQDVTLRCDPISSHATLYWYQQALGQGPEFLTYFNYEAQPDKSGLPSDRFSAERPEGSISTLTIQRTEQRDSAMYRCASSLTGTKGEKLFFGSGTQLSVL.

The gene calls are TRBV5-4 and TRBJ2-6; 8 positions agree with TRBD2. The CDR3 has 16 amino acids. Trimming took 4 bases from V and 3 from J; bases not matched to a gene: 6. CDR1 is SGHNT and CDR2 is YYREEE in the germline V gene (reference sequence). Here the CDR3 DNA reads TGTGCCAGCAGCGCGGGACTAGTCGGTGGGGCCAACGTCCTGACTTTC. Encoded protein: CASSAGLVGGANVLTF.

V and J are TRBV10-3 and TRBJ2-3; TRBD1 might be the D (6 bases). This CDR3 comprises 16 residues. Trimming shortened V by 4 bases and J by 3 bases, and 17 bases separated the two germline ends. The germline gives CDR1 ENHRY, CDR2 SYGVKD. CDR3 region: CAISGGRTEKTDTQYF. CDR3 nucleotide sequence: TGTGCCATCAGTGGGGGCAGGACAGAAAAAACAGATACGCAGTATTTT.

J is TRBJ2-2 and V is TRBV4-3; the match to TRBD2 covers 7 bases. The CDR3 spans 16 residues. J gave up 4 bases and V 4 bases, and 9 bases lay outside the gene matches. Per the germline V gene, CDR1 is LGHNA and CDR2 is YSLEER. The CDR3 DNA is TGCGCCAGCAGCCCCCGCTCGTCTAGCGGCACCGGGGAGCTGTTTTTT. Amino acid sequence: CASSPRSSSGTGELFF.

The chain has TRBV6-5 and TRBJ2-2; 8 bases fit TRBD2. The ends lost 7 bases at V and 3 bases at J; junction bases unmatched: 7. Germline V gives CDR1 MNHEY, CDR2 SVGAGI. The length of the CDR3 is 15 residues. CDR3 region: CASTEAGDYTGELFF. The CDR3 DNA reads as TGTGCCAGCACCGAAGCGGGAGATTACACCGGGGAGCTGTTTTTT.